Below, 20 T cell receptor beta chains from the same sample are listed, as sequenced in a study of OX40 agonist ivuxolimab in advanced cancers. Produced via immunoSEQ multiplex PCR; TCRdb's table is partial and in-frame only. The profile shows 65,000 to 70,000 clones, 80% of them singletons. The sequencing used CD4+ or CD8+ T cells sorted from blood, collected in a trial of the OX40 agonist ivuxolimab. These receptors were collected from an adult with an advanced solid tumor such as melanoma, head and neck, liver or kidney cancer.

The gene calls are TRBV6-6 and TRBJ1-3; D is uncertain. The CDR3 runs 15 residues. Trimming stripped 7 bases from V and 2 bases from J, with 15 bases between. CDR1 and CDR2 (germline): MNHNY, SVGAGI (reference sequence). CDR3 coding DNA: TGTGCCAGCACTCAGGCCCCGAGGGCTGGAAACACCATATATTTT. Translation gives CASTQAPRAGNTIYF.

The CDR3 nucleotides read TGTGCCACGTCCACACATACCCAGGGCTCCTACGAGCAGTACTTC. This translates into CATSTHTQGSYEQYF. J is TRBJ2-7 and V is TRBV19, with D possibly being TRBD1 (5 bases). Trimming pared 10 bases from V and 0 bases from J, leaving 19 bases between. CDR3 length: 15 amino acids. Germline CDR1 LNHDA, CDR2 SQIVND (reference sequence).

This rearrangement joins TRBV6-5 to TRBJ1-1, with D uncertain. This CDR3 contains 15 residues. Germline assignment: CDR1 MNHEY and CDR2 SVGAGI. Trimming left V 4 bases short and J 2 bases short, with 14 bases between. For the CDR3, the DNA is TGTGCCAGCAGTTCGGCGGAACAGAGAAACACTGAAGCTTTCTTT. This sequence encodes CASSSAEQRNTEAFF.

V usage is TRBV2 and J usage is TRBJ1-1; D is uncertain. Deletions cut 4 bases from V and 0 bases from J, with 9 bases between. The CDR3 is 14 residues long. CDR1 and CDR2 (germline): SNHLY, FYNNEI. In DNA, the CDR3 is TGTGCCAGCAGTGCTTCCAGAGTGAACACTGAAGCTTTCTTT. Translated, it gives CASSASRVNTEAFF. Drawing the rest from reference TRBV2 and TRBJ1-1, the complete variable domain is EPEVTQTPSHQVTQMGQEVILRCVPISNHLYFYWYRQILGQKVEFLVSFYNNEISEKSEIFDDQFSVERPDGSNFTLKIRSTKLEDSAMYFCASSASRVNTEAFFGQGTRLTVV.

This chain uses TRBV10-3 with TRBJ2-1, with D possibly being TRBD1 or TRBD2 (6 bases each). With 4 bases removed from V and 13 bases from J, the gap between germline ends came to 11 bases. Looked up from germline, CDR1 is ENHRY and CDR2 is SYGVKD. CDR3 length equals 11 residues. CDR3 bases: TGTGCCATCAGTGGGGGGGCAGCACAGTTCTTC. Its protein is CAISGGAAQFF.

The J gene is TRBJ2-5, the V gene TRBV19; TRBD2 might be the D (6 bases). V was trimmed by 2 bases and J by 5 bases, leaving 12 bases between them. The CDR3 length is 14 residues. Per germline, CDR1 LNHDA and CDR2 SQIVND (reference sequence). Written as DNA, the CDR3 is TGTGCCAGTAGTATACGGGAGTTTGTTGAGACCCAGTACTTC. Amino acid sequence: CASSIREFVETQYF.

This chain uses TRBV28 with TRBJ2-7, with D tentatively TRBD1 or TRBD2 (5 bases each). Germline lookup yields CDR1 MDHEN and CDR2 SYDVKM. This CDR3 region has 12 residues. The V end lost 4 bases, the J end lost 9 bases, and 13 bases lay between the germline ends. DNA for the CDR3: TGTGCCAGCAGTTGGGGACCTTTAGGGCAGTACTTC. Amino acids: CASSWGPLGQYF. Full variable domain (remainder filled in from reference TRBV28 and TRBJ2-7): DVKVTQSSRYLVKRTGEKVFLECVQDMDHENMFWYRQDPGLGLRLIYFSYDVKMKEKGDIPEGYSVSREKKERFSLILESASTNQTSMYLCASSWGPLGQYFGPGTRLTVT.

The chain carries TRBV11-2 and TRBJ1-3; D is perhaps TRBD1 (5 bases). The CDR3 consists of 14 residues. CDR1 is SGHAT and CDR2 is FQNNGV in the germline V gene. Trimming shortened V by 4 bases and J by 1 base, and 8 bases separated the two germline ends. The CDR3 DNA is TGTGCCAGCAGCTCCCAGGGTTCTGGAAACACCATATATTTT. This translates into CASSSQGSGNTIYF. Using reference TRBV11-2 and TRBJ1-3 for the parts outside the CDR3, the full variable domain is EAGVAQSPRYKIIEKRQSVAFWCNPISGHATLYWYQQILGQGPKLLIQFQNNGVVDDSQLPKDRFSAERLKGVDSTLKIQPAKLEDSAVYLCASSSQGSGNTIYFGEGSWLTVV.

V is TRBV10-1 and J is TRBJ2-3, with D maybe TRBD1 (7 bases). Germline assignment: CDR1 WNHNN and CDR2 SYGVQD (reference sequence). Trimming left V 6 bases short and J 6 bases short, with 19 bases between. This CDR3 region has 15 residues. The CDR3 DNA is TGCGCCAGCAGCAGGGGGGACGAGGTTTTGGATACGCAGTATTTT. Translation: CASSRGDEVLDTQYF.

In DNA form, the CDR3 reads TGTGCCAGCACCCGGGACAGCAATGAGCAGTTCTTC. It is translated as CASTRDSNEQFF. V is TRBV2 and J is TRBJ2-1; TRBD1 aligns across 7 bases. With V trimmed by 7 bases and J by 6 bases, 3 bases remained unmatched. The germline CDR1 and CDR2 sequences are SNHLY and FYNNEI. The CDR3 totals 12 residues.

The chain carries TRBV5-8 and TRBJ2-3, with TRBD2 as a possible D gene (6 bases). The germline gives CDR1 SGHTS, CDR2 YDEGEE. V lost 0 bases, J lost 6 bases, and 17 bases lay in between. The CDR3 length is 16 residues. Here the CDR3 DNA reads TGTGCCAGCAGCTTGGGGGCCGGGGCGGGAACCGATACGCAGTATTTT. Translated, it gives CASSLGAGAGTDTQYF.

This clone has only one observation. The V gene is TRBV30, the J gene TRBJ2-1, with 9 bases aligning to TRBD2. The length of the CDR3 is 16 residues. In germline, CDR1 is GTSNPN, CDR2 SVGIG (reference sequence). V gave up 3 bases and J gave up 2 bases; unmatched junction bases: 8. CDR3 coding DNA: TGTGCCTGGAGCGGCCCTCTAGCGGGAACCTACAATGAGCAGTTCTTC. Its protein is CAWSGPLAGTYNEQFF. The full variable domain, with the rest looked up from reference TRBV30 and TRBJ2-1, is SQTIHQWPATLVQPVGSPLSLECTVEGTSNPNLYWYRQAAGRGLQLLFYSVGIGQISSEVPQNLSASRPQDRQFILSSKKLLLSDSGFYLCAWSGPLAGTYNEQFFGPGTRLTVL.

This chain links TRBV5-1 with TRBJ1-4; D is unclear. The germline gives CDR1 SGHRS, CDR2 YFSETQ. The CDR3 length is 14 residues. The V end lost 1 base, the J end lost 2 bases, and 6 bases lay between the germline ends. This CDR3 reads CASSLSTTNEKLFF. The CDR3 DNA sequence: TGCGCCAGCAGCTTGTCTACCACTAATGAAAAACTGTTTTTT.

The V gene is TRBV6-6, the J gene TRBJ2-2, with D possibly matching TRBD2 (7 bases). Trimming took off 2 bases at V and 6 bases at J, with 13 bases between the two ends. Germline lookup yields CDR1 MNHNY and CDR2 SVGAGI (reference sequence). The CDR3 is 15 residues long. CDR3 sequence: CASSYGGGPPGELFF. In DNA form, the CDR3 reads TGTGCCAGCAGTTACGGGGGGGGCCCTCCCGGGGAGCTGTTTTTT.

The count of this clone is one. The CDR3 sequence: CASSLAGNPAETQYF. The CDR3 DNA reads as TGTGCCAGCAGCTTGGCTGGGAACCCCGCAGAGACCCAGTACTTC. The chain is built from TRBV7-9 and TRBJ2-5; D remains unclear. The CDR3 totals 15 residues. V gave up 3 bases and J gave up 4 bases, with 15 bases separating them. Germline CDR1 is SEHNR and CDR2 is FQNEAQ (reference sequence).

The chain carries TRBV11-2 and TRBJ1-5; no firm D call. CDR3 length: 11 amino acids. Between the trimmed V and J ends, which lost 4 bases and 11 bases, there was a span of 9 bases. Germline-derived CDR1 and CDR2 are SGHAT and FQNNGV. In DNA, the CDR3 is TGTGCCAGCAGCTCCTCGGGCACCCAGCATTTT. Protein sequence: CASSSSGTQHF.

The J gene is TRBJ2-7, the V gene TRBV28; 11 bases align to TRBD1. This CDR3 is built from 15 residues. Germline V gives CDR1 MDHEN, CDR2 SYDVKM. Germline trimming cut 6 bases from V and 6 bases from J; bases unmatched to any gene: 10. The CDR3, as DNA: TGTGCCAGCAGCTCCCAAGGACAGGGGGCTGGCGAGCAGTACTTC. Its translation is CASSSQGQGAGEQYF. The entire variable domain, with the rest obtained from reference TRBV28 and TRBJ2-7, is as follows: DVKVTQSSRYLVKRTGEKVFLECVQDMDHENMFWYRQDPGLGLRLIYFSYDVKMKEKGDIPEGYSVSREKKERFSLILESASTNQTSMYLCASSSQGQGAGEQYFGPGTRLTVT.

The CDR3: CASSRRQGNYGYTF. The DNA of the CDR3 is TGCGCCAGCAGCAGACGGCAGGGTAACTATGGCTACACCTTC. The genes are TRBV5-1 and TRBJ1-2, with D possibly TRBD1 on 5 matching bases. The V end lost 4 bases, the J end lost 1 base, and 11 bases lay between the germline ends. CDR1 is SGHRS, CDR2 YFSETQ, per germline. The CDR3 consists of 14 residues. The full variable domain, rest sourced from reference TRBV5-1 and TRBJ1-2, is KAGVTQTPRYLIKTRGQQVTLSCSPISGHRSVSWYQQTPGQGLQFLFEYFSETQRNKGNFPGRFSGRQFSNSRSEMNVSTLELGDSALYLCASSRRQGNYGYTFGSGTRLTVV.

In its sample, this clone was seen once. The chain carries TRBV5-1 and TRBJ2-2; no clear D. The CDR3 consists of 13 residues. CDR1 is SGHRS and CDR2 is YFSETQ in the germline V gene. V shed 0 bases and J shed 5 bases, with 5 bases lying between them. CDR3 loop: CASSLVRTGELFF. CDR3 DNA sequence: TGCGCCAGCAGCTTGGTGAGGACCGGGGAGCTGTTTTTT.

The CDR3 here is CASSLGRNNSPLHF. In nucleotides, the CDR3 is TGTGCCAGCAGCTTGGGCAGGAATAATTCACCCCTCCACTTT. The chain carries TRBV11-2 and TRBJ1-6; D not resolved. This CDR3 has 14 amino acids. The germline gives CDR1 SGHAT, CDR2 FQNNGV. Trimming pared 3 bases from V and 5 bases from J, leaving 8 bases between. Combining the CDR3 with reference TRBV11-2 and TRBJ1-6 gives the whole variable domain EAGVAQSPRYKIIEKRQSVAFWCNPISGHATLYWYQQILGQGPKLLIQFQNNGVVDDSQLPKDRFSAERLKGVDSTLKIQPAKLEDSAVYLCASSLGRNNSPLHFGNGTRLTVT.